The 14 T cell receptor beta chains below were found in one sample sequenced in a study of blood T cell repertoires in COVID-19. Measured with immunoSEQ multiplex PCR; TCRdb has only the in-frame clones, and not every one. The sample shows just under 300,000 clones, more than 75% of them seen only once. What was sequenced was peripheral blood. These receptors were taken from a man between 65 and 85 years old with acute or convalescent COVID-19.

On this clone itself: A read error may produce the germline difference seen at one junction end. The chain combines TRBV19 with TRBJ2-1, with TRBD2 matching 11 bases. Germline loops: CDR1 LNHDA, CDR2 SQIVND (reference sequence). The length of the CDR3 is 15 residues. CDR3 nucleotides: TGTGCCAGTAGCCCCCTAGCGGGAGGTTACACTGAGCAGTTCTTC. This translates into CASSPLAGGYTEQFF.

This chain links TRBV5-1 with TRBJ1-1; D not certain. Germline V gives CDR1 SGHRS, CDR2 YFSETQ. The CDR3 extends over 13 amino acids. Trimming cost V 0 bases and J 8 bases, with 11 bases left between them. CDR3 in amino acids: CASSLAGRGEAFF. In nucleotides, the CDR3 is TGCGCCAGCAGCTTGGCCGGTAGAGGGGAAGCTTTCTTT.

V and J are TRBV2 and TRBJ2-5; D may be TRBD1 (5 bases). CDR1 and CDR2 from the germline V gene are SNHLY and FYNNEI. The V and J ends lost 5 bases and 5 bases respectively, with 15 bases between them. The CDR3 is 14 amino acids. The CDR3 nucleotides are TGTGCCAGCAGTTTTGACAGTTCTCGGGAGACCCAGTACTTC. Translation gives CASSFDSSRETQYF.

The rearrangement joins TRBV4-3 to TRBJ2-7; D unresolved. The ends were cut back, 0 bases at V and 7 bases at J, with 10 bases in the middle. Germline CDR1 reads LGHNA; CDR2 reads YSLEER. The CDR3 contains 13 residues. The CDR3 here is CASSQETSTEQYF. DNA for the CDR3: TGCGCCAGCAGCCAAGAAACGAGTACTGAGCAGTACTTC.

The J gene is TRBJ2-7, the V gene TRBV4-1; TRBD1 is a possible D gene (5 bases). In germline, CDR1 is MGHRA, CDR2 YSYEKL. The CDR3 runs 14 residues. Trimming removed 2 bases at V and 2 bases at J, with 10 bases between. The CDR3 is CASSQRLGPYEQYF. As DNA, the CDR3 is TGCGCCAGCAGCCAACGCTTGGGGCCCTACGAGCAGTACTTC.

The CDR3 reads CASSTPKTGRGLTNTQYF. CDR3 sequence (DNA): TGTGCCAGCAGCACCCCCAAGACAGGGAGAGGCCTCACGAATACGCAGTATTTT. This chain joins TRBV7-2 and TRBJ2-3, with TRBD1 matching 7 bases. From germline, CDR1 is SGHTA and CDR2 FQGNSA. Unmatched junction bases numbered 21, after V lost 5 bases and J lost 7 bases. This CDR3 region has 18 residues.

V is TRBV12-3 or TRBV12-4 and J is TRBJ2-7; no firm D call. This CDR3 is 13 amino acids long. Trimming shortened V by 1 base and J by 3 bases, and 7 bases separated the two germline ends. The CDR3 nucleotides are TGTGCCAGCAGTTTAGAGTCTATCTACGAGCAGTACTTC. Translated, it gives CASSLESIYEQYF.

This clone was recorded once. V usage is TRBV18 and J usage is TRBJ2-3; TRBD2 might be the D (6 bases). The CDR3 extends over 17 amino acids. Trimming took off 2 bases at V and 4 bases at J, with 19 bases between the two ends. From germline, CDR1 is KGHSH and CDR2 LQKENI. In DNA, the CDR3 is TGTGCCAGCTCACCAGGCACAGCGGGTTATAGGGCAGATACGCAGTATTTT. Translation gives CASSPGTAGYRADTQYF.

The chain employs TRBV10-1 and TRBJ1-1; 9 nucleotides line up with TRBD1. The CDR3 is 14 residues long. Germline V lookup: CDR1 WNHNN, CDR2 SYGVQD (reference sequence). V lost 8 bases and J lost 7; bases outside the gene matches: 11. The CDR3 coding sequence is TGCGCCAGCGGCCGGAGAACAGGGGGCTATGAAGCTTTCTTT. Translated, it gives CASGRRTGGYEAFF.

V gene TRBV28 combines with J gene TRBJ1-1; 7 positions agree with TRBD1. The germline CDR1 and CDR2 sequences are MDHEN and SYDVKM. The CDR3 contains 16 residues. Trimming cost V 5 bases and J 0 bases; bases outside gene matches: 9. CDR3 loop: CASSATGAQVNTEAFF. The CDR3 DNA follows: TGTGCCAGCAGTGCCACAGGGGCGCAGGTGAACACTGAAGCTTTCTTT.

The genes are TRBV19 and TRBJ2-2; TRBD1 matches 9 bases. CDR1 and CDR2 from the germline V gene are LNHDA and SQIVND (reference sequence). The CDR3 has 19 residues. Trimming took 6 bases from V and 6 from J; bases not matched to a gene: 20. CDR3 residues: CASSPLLSGTGFGAGELFF. CDR3 DNA: TGTGCCAGTAGCCCCCTCCTTTCCGGGACAGGGTTTGGCGCCGGGGAGCTGTTTTTT.

The J gene is TRBJ2-2, the V gene TRBV6-2 or TRBV6-3; 10 bases line up with TRBD1. The CDR3 loop spans 16 amino acids. CDR1 and CDR2 from the germline V gene are MNHEY and SVGEGT. With V trimmed by 5 bases and J by 7 bases, 10 bases remained unmatched. For the CDR3, the DNA is TGTGCCAGCAGTGGAGACAGGGGGCATATCAACGGGGAGCTGTTTTTT. Its protein product is CASSGDRGHINGELFF.

The CDR3 sequence is CASSHQVQDSPYEQYF. The CDR3 DNA is TGTGCCAGCAGCCACCAAGTTCAGGATTCCCCCTACGAGCAGTACTTC. This rearrangement joins TRBV4-2 to TRBJ2-7; no reliable D call. V gave up 3 bases and J gave up 2 bases, with 17 bases separating them. This CDR3 is 16 amino acids long. Germline V CDR1 and CDR2: LGHNA, YNFKEQ.

This chain uses TRBV12-3 or TRBV12-4 with TRBJ2-5, with D maybe TRBD2 (6 bases). Deletions cut 7 bases from V and 5 bases from J, with 14 bases between. The CDR3 is 13 amino acids. This CDR3 reads CASTVGGLETQYF. The DNA of the CDR3 is TGTGCCAGCACGGTGGGGGGTTTGGAGACCCAGTACTTC.